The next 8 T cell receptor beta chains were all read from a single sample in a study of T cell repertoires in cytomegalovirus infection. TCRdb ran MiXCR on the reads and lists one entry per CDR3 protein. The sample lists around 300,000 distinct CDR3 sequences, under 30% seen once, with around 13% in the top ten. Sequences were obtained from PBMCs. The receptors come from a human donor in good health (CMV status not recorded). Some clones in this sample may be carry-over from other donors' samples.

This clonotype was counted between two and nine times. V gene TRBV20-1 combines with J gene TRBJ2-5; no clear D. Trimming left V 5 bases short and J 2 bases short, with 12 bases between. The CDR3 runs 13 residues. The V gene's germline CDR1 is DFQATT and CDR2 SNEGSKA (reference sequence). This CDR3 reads CSAQGRRQETQYF. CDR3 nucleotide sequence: TGCAGTGCTCAAGGGCGCAGGCAAGAGACCCAGTACTTC.

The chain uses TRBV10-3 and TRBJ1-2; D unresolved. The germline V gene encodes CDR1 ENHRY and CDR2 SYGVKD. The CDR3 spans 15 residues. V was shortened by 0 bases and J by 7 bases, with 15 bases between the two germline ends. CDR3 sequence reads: CAISESNVPARGYTF. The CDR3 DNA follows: TGTGCCATCAGTGAGTCGAATGTGCCAGCTCGTGGCTACACCTTC.

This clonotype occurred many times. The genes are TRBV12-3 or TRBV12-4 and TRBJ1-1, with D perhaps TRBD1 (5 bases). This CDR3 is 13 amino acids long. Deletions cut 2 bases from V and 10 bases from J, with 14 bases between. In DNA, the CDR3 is TGTGCCAGCAGTTTAATGGGGGGGACGGGAGCTTTCTTT. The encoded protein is CASSLMGGTGAFF.

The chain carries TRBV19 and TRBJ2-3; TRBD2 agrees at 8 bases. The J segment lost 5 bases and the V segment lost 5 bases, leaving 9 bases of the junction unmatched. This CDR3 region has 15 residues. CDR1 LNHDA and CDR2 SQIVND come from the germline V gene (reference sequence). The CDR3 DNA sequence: TGTGCCAGTAGTCCTATAGCGGGAACAAGAGATACGCAGTATTTT. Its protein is CASSPIAGTRDTQYF.

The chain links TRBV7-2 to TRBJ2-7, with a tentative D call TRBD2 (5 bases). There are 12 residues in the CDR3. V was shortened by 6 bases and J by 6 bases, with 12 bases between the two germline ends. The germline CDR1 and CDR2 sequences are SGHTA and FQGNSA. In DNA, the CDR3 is TGTGCCAGCAGTGAAAACGGGGTCGAGCAGTACTTC. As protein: CASSENGVEQYF.

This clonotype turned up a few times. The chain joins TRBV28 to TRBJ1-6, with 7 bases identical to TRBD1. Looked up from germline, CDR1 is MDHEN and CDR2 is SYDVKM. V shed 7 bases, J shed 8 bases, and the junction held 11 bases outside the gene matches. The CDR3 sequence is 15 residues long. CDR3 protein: CASTPLDRRDSPLHF. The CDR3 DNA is TGTGCCAGCACCCCACTGGACAGGCGAGATTCACCCCTCCACTTT.

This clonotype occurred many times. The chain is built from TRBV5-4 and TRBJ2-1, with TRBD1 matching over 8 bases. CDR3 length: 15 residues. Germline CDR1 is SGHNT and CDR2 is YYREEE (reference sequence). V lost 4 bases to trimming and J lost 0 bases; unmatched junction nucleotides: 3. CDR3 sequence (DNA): TGTGCCAGCAGCACCGGGACAGGCTCCTACAATGAGCAGTTCTTC. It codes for CASSTGTGSYNEQFF. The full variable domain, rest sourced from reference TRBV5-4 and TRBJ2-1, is ETGVTQSPTHLIKTRGQQVTLRCSSQSGHNTVSWYQQALGQGPQFIFQYYREEENGRGNFPPRFSGLQFPNYSSELNVNALELDDSALYLCASSTGTGSYNEQFFGPGTRLTVL.

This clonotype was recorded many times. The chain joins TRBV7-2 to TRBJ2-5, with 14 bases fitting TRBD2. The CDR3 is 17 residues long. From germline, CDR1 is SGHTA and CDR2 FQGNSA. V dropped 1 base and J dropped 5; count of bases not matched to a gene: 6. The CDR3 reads CASSLEGLAGVRETQYF. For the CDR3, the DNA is TGTGCCAGCAGCTTAGAGGGACTAGCGGGAGTAAGGGAGACCCAGTACTTC.